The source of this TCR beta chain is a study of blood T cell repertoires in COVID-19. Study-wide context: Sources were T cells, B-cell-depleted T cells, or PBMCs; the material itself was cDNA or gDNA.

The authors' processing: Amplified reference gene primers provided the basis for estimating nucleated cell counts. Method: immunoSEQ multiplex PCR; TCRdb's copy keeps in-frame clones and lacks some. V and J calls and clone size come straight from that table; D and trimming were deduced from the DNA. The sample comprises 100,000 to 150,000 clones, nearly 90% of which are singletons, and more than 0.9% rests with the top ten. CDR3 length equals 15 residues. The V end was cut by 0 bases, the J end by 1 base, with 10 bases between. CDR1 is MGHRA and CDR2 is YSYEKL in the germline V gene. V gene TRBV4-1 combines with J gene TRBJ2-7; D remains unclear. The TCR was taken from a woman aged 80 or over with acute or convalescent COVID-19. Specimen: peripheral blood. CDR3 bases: TGCGCCAGCAGCCAAGATCAACGAGTTTCCTACGAGCAGTACTTC. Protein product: CASSQDQRVSYEQYF.